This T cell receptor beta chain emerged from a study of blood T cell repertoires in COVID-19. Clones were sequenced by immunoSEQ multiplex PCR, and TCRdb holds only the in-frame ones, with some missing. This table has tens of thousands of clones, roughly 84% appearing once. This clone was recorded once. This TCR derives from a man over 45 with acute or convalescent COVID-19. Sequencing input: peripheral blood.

The CDR3: CASSIGTSSRTDTQYF. CDR3 DNA sequence: TGTGCCAGTAGTATAGGGACTAGCAGCCGCACAGATACGCAGTATTTT. The J gene is TRBJ2-3, the V gene TRBV19, with 8 bases lining up with TRBD2. This CDR3 comprises 16 residues. Germline values: CDR1 LNHDA, CDR2 SQIVND (reference sequence). The trim removed 1 base at V and 1 base at J, leaving 4 bases unmatched.